A selection of T cell receptor beta chains follows, all from one sample in a study of immune cell composition in non-small cell lung cancer. Clones were read by immunoSEQ multiplex PCR, and TCRdb kept only the in-frame ones, dropping some. The sample has around 1,700 clones, around three quarters seen once. Sequencing was carried out using non-adjacent lung tissue. These receptor sequences come from a human donor with non-small cell lung cancer. Both conserved end residues are part of each CDR3. Expanded clones are given a class, and other clones once, few, many or no size at all.

CAISESGVGNTIYF	-	TRBV10-3	TRBJ1-3
CASSPSRGSYNEQFF	-	TRBV2	TRBJ2-1
CAWSQTGVEQYF	large	TRBV30	TRBJ2-7
CASSLRGNTIYF	-	TRBV28	TRBJ1-3
CAISESTGVNSPLHF	-	TRBV10-3	TRBJ1-6
CASSPHGGTVEAFF	-	TRBV7-8	TRBJ1-1
CASKGQASSYNEQFF	-	TRBV5-1	TRBJ2-1
CASSLWGLAGGTDTQYF	large	TRBV28	TRBJ2-3
CASSSGQGVTSGEAFF	-	TRBV5-1	TRBJ1-1
CAWSVGLAGGEQFF	-	TRBV30	TRBJ2-1
CSVRPVGQLNTEAFF	hyperexpanded	TRBV29-1	TRBJ1-1
CAWQTGNTNQPQHF	-	TRBV30	TRBJ1-5
CASSESRTGGWETQYF	-	TRBV10-1	TRBJ2-5
CASELSGANVLTF	-	TRBV9	TRBJ2-6
CASSLVGYTEAFF	-	TRBV7-2	TRBJ1-1
CAISESGGQILGGYGYTF	-	TRBV10-3	TRBJ1-2
CASSLVAQGAGYEQYF	-	TRBV5-1	TRBJ2-7
CASSPDTTYEQYF	-	TRBV4-1	TRBJ2-7
CASSSGQTTEAFF	-	TRBV7-2	TRBJ1-1
CASSLLGAGSEAFF	-	TRBV6-5	TRBJ1-1
CASSFQGSNTEAFF	-	TRBV5-1	TRBJ1-1
CASSLDSGGLISYNEQFF	-	TRBV7-7	TRBJ2-1
CASSSGTTSTYEQYF	-	TRBV19	TRBJ2-7
CASSLIAGEAGNEQFF	-	TRBV19	TRBJ2-1
CASSGSPMETQYF	-	TRBV25-1	TRBJ2-5
CASRPGGSITYNEQFF	-	TRBV5-4	TRBJ2-1
CASSQALTSRRETQYF	-	TRBV14	TRBJ2-5
CASSQGTGVKNEQFF	large	TRBV28	TRBJ2-1
CASSYGLAGGLSTQYF	-	TRBV6-5	TRBJ2-3
CASGLAGGNEQFF	once	TRBV7-3	TRBJ2-1
CASSPQGGSSGNTIYF	-	TRBV27	TRBJ1-3
CASSQGIAEDYNEQFF	once	TRBV7-9	TRBJ2-1
CAWKAILGQGPGELFF	-	TRBV30	TRBJ2-2
CASSVDTSTETQYF	-	TRBV9	TRBJ2-5
CATSRDSKAQYF	-	TRBV30	TRBJ2-3
CASSFDRAGLGSYEQYF	-	TRBV27	TRBJ2-7
CASSLGLQSTNEKLFF	-	TRBV5-1	TRBJ1-4
CASRAPQGTNSPLHF	-	TRBV6-1	TRBJ1-6
CASSPGTATFNTEAFF	-	TRBV5-1	TRBJ1-1
CASSGFGTDTQYF	-	TRBV2	TRBJ2-3
CASSSWVRGRDTEAFF	-	TRBV5-4	TRBJ1-1
CASSQPSGTEAFF	few	TRBV23-1	TRBJ1-1
CASSTDRVGTDTQYF	few	TRBV5-1	TRBJ2-3
CASSYAREAPYEQYF	-	TRBV6-5	TRBJ2-7
CASRSDSPYNSPLHF	-	TRBV25-1	TRBJ1-6
CASSSDSTEAFF	-	TRBV7-2	TRBJ1-1
CASSTMSSGGAGEQFF	-	TRBV5-1	TRBJ2-1
CASRDSNTEAFF	-	TRBV7-3	TRBJ1-1
CASSGQGARASVETQYF	-	TRBV2	TRBJ2-5
CASSSTSGFNTGELFF	-	TRBV7-2	TRBJ2-2
CAIGPDRTEKLFF	-	TRBV10-3	TRBJ1-4
CASSDARDRGNYEQYF	-	TRBV2	TRBJ2-7
CATSAGLADTGELFF	-	TRBV15	TRBJ2-2
CSAREGGPQHF	-	TRBV20-1	TRBJ1-5
CASSMAQGPLHF	-	TRBV19	TRBJ1-6